The 17 T cell receptor beta chains below all came from one sample that was sequenced in a study of blood T cell repertoires in COVID-19 (dated by TCRdb to the early 2020s). To prepare the library, the immunoSEQ multiplex PCR assay was applied. The source is immuneACCESS, and TCRdb retained only in-frame sequences with V and J called. Part of the clones is not carried over; for the studies checked, unresolved V genes explain less than half of this, and the remainder is unexplained. This sample gives roughly 250,000 clones in total; more than 80% of them show up just once. The ten largest account for 2% to 3% of the sample. The sample taken for sequencing was PBMCs or T cells enriched from blood (not recorded which). The receptor set was obtained from a woman between 18 and 30 years old who had recovered from COVID-19.

The rearrangement joins TRBV7-9 to TRBJ2-1, with no clear D. Trimming took off 5 bases at V and 3 bases at J, with 5 bases between the two ends. This CDR3 comprises 12 residues. Per germline, CDR1 SEHNR and CDR2 FQNEAQ (reference sequence). CDR3 sequence (DNA): TGTGCCAGCAGCCCAGGCTACAATGAGCAGTTCTTC. As protein: CASSPGYNEQFF.

The chain employs TRBV2 and TRBJ1-1; 7 bases match TRBD1. CDR3 length: 15 residues. Per germline, CDR1 SNHLY and CDR2 FYNNEI. The V gene end was trimmed by 3 bases and the J gene end by 1 base; junction bases not matched to a gene: 5. The CDR3 is CASSDRGFTNTEAFF. CDR3 sequence (DNA): TGTGCCAGCAGTGACAGGGGGTTCACGAACACTGAAGCTTTCTTT.

The J gene is TRBJ1-3, the V gene TRBV28; no clear D gene. From germline, CDR1 is MDHEN and CDR2 SYDVKM. The V gene lost 10 bases and the J gene lost 10 bases, with 11 bases spanning the gap. This CDR3 has 10 amino acids. The CDR3 region has the DNA TGTGCCACCCCTCCGCAGACCATATATTTT. Translation: CATPPQTIYF. Full variable domain (rest looked up from reference TRBV28 and TRBJ1-3): DVKVTQSSRYLVKRTGEKVFLECVQDMDHENMFWYRQDPGLGLRLIYFSYDVKMKEKGDIPEGYSVSREKKERFSLILESASTNQTSMYLCATPPQTIYFGEGSWLTVV.

The V and J genes are TRBV15 and TRBJ2-1; D might be TRBD1 (6 bases). Germline V lookup: CDR1 LNHNV, CDR2 YYDKDF (reference sequence). This CDR3 has 12 residues. V was clipped by 4 bases and J by 9 bases, with 10 bases between them. The CDR3 DNA reads as TGTGCCACCAGCATTGGGGGCACTGAGCAGTTCTTC. Its protein product is CATSIGGTEQFF.

The chain carries TRBV11-3 and TRBJ2-3; D is unresolved. CDR3 length: 12 amino acids. CDR1 and CDR2 (germline): SGHNT, YENEEA. V was trimmed by 5 bases and J by 2 bases, leaving 5 bases between them. CDR3 in amino acids: CASSQNTDTQYF. In DNA, the CDR3 is TGTGCCAGCAGCCAGAACACAGATACGCAGTATTTT. The full variable domain, completed using reference TRBV11-3 and TRBJ2-3, is EAGVVQSPRYKIIEKKQPVAFWCNPISGHNTLYWYLQNLGQGPELLIRYENEEAVDDSQLPKDRFSAERLKGVDSTLKIQPAELGDSAVYLCASSQNTDTQYFGPGTRLTVL.

V and J are TRBV5-1 and TRBJ2-5; possibly TRBD1 for D (5 bases). Trimming removed 2 bases at V and 5 bases at J, with 13 bases between. The CDR3 totals 14 residues. Germline CDR1 and CDR2: SGHRS and YFSETQ. The CDR3 sequence is CASSFLQAHETQYF. In DNA form, the CDR3 reads TGCGCCAGCAGCTTTTTACAGGCACACGAGACCCAGTACTTC.

The chain carries TRBV12-5 and TRBJ1-1; D unresolved. The length of the CDR3 is 13 residues. Trimming shortened V by 5 bases and J by 1 base, and 8 bases separated the two germline ends. CDR1 is LGHNT and CDR2 is FRNRAP in the germline V gene. CDR3: CASGITENTEAFF. DNA for the CDR3: TGTGCTAGTGGTATAACAGAGAACACTGAAGCTTTCTTT.

The chain uses TRBV28 and TRBJ1-5; 10 nucleotides match TRBD1. The length of the CDR3 is 17 residues. Unmatched junction bases numbered 9, after V lost 5 bases and J lost 2 bases. Germline V gene data show CDR1 as MDHEN and CDR2 as SYDVKM. The CDR3 DNA reads TGTGCCAGCAGTCTTAACACCGGGACAGGGGGCAATCAGCCCCAGCATTTT. It codes for CASSLNTGTGGNQPQHF.

The chain carries TRBV6-1 and TRBJ2-7; D possibly corresponds to TRBD1 (6 bases). There are 19 residues in the CDR3. Germline CDR1 and CDR2: MNHNS and SASEGT. Between the trimmed V and J ends, which lost 0 bases and 1 base, there was a span of 22 bases. For the CDR3, the DNA is TGTGCCAGCAGTGAAGCTGGGATTTCACTCGGGACACCATCCTACGAGCAGTACTTC. Translating it yields CASSEAGISLGTPSYEQYF.

The chain joins TRBV4-1 to TRBJ2-3, with 7 bases matching TRBD1. Germline V gene lookup returns CDR1 MGHRA and CDR2 YSYEKL. The CDR3 sequence is 17 residues long. V dropped 3 bases and J dropped 5; count of bases not matched to a gene: 14. Written as DNA, the CDR3 is TGCGCCAGCAGCCATTCCCAAAAAACAGGGGTTGTAGATACGCAGTATTTT. It yields the protein CASSHSQKTGVVDTQYF.

Points on this clone: The identical CDR3 is also encoded by other nucleotide sequences in the sample. This chain uses TRBV27 with TRBJ1-1; a weak D match, TRBD1 (5 bases). The germline V gene encodes CDR1 MNHEY and CDR2 SMNVEV (reference sequence). Deletions cut 3 bases from V and 1 base from J, with 9 bases between. The CDR3 runs to 14 residues. For the CDR3, the DNA is TGTGCCAGCAGTTTGGGCCAGGGGAACACTGAAGCTTTCTTT. Amino acid sequence: CASSLGQGNTEAFF.

The V call is TRBV3-1 (or the pseudogene TRBV3-2), the J call TRBJ2-7; 8 bases align to TRBD2. V gave up 5 bases and J gave up 2 bases; unmatched junction bases: 5. Per the germline V gene, CDR1 is LGHDT and CDR2 is YNNKEL (reference sequence). The CDR3 runs to 14 residues. The CDR3 is CASSYGGVTYEQYF. The CDR3 DNA reads TGTGCCAGCAGCTACGGGGGGGTAACCTACGAGCAGTACTTC.

This clone was seen only once. The chain carries TRBV2 and TRBJ2-5, with 8 bases aligning to TRBD2. V shed 10 bases, J shed 5 bases, and the junction held 6 bases outside the gene matches. Per the germline V gene, CDR1 is SNHLY and CDR2 is FYNNEI. CDR3 size: 12 residues. CDR3 bases: TGTGCCACCGGGACTAGTCCGGAGACCCAGTACTTC. This gives the protein CATGTSPETQYF.

V usage is TRBV5-4 and J usage is TRBJ1-6, with D possibly matching TRBD1 (5 bases). CDR3 length: 16 residues. Trimming cost V 4 bases and J 0 bases, with 11 bases left between them. CDR1 is SGHNT, CDR2 YYREEE, per germline (reference sequence). The CDR3 DNA is TGTGCCAGCAGCCCCGGCGGGGGCTCCTATAATTCACCCCTCCACTTT. Translating gives CASSPGGGSYNSPLHF.

This clone was detected only once. The CDR3 DNA reads TGTGCCAGCAGAGCACAGGGAAGAAGAACTGAAGCTTTCTTT. As protein: CASRAQGRRTEAFF. The chain uses TRBV6-5 and TRBJ1-1, with a weak D call TRBD1 (6 bases). The CDR3 extends over 14 amino acids. Looked up from germline, CDR1 is MNHEY and CDR2 is SVGAGI. The V gene lost 6 bases and the J gene lost 5 bases, with 16 bases spanning the gap.

In this sample, this clone turned up many times. The chain employs TRBV6-4 and TRBJ2-3; TRBD1 matches 12 bases. V dropped 3 bases and J dropped 4; count of bases not matched to a gene: 2. Germline V CDR1 and CDR2: MRHNA, SNTAGT. The CDR3 has 15 residues. The CDR3 region has the DNA TGTGCCAGCAGTGAGGGGACAGGGGGCCCAGATACGCAGTATTTT. It is translated as CASSEGTGGPDTQYF.

The chain has TRBV5-1 and TRBJ2-7, with no clear D. Trimming took 0 bases from V and 5 from J, leaving 15 bases between them. The germline V gene has CDR1 SGHRS and CDR2 YFSETQ. There are 15 residues in the CDR3. The CDR3 sequence: CASSLERPSPDEQYF. The CDR3 DNA follows: TGCGCCAGCAGCTTGGAGCGCCCAAGCCCTGACGAGCAGTACTTC.